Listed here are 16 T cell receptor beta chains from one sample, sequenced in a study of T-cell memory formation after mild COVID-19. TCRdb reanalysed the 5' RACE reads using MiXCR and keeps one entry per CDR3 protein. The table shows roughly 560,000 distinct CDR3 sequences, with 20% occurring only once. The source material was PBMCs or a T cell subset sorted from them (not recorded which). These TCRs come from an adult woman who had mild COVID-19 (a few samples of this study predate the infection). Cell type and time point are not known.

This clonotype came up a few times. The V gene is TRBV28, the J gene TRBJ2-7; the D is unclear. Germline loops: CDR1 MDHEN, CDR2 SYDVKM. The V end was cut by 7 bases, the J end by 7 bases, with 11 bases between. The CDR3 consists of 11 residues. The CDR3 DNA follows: TGTGCCAGCAAAGCCCGGGTAGAGCAGTACTTC. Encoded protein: CASKARVEQYF. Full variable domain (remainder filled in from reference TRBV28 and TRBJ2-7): DVKVTQSSRYLVKRTGEKVFLECVQDMDHENMFWYRQDPGLGLRLIYFSYDVKMKEKGDIPEGYSVSREKKERFSLILESASTNQTSMYLCASKARVEQYFGPGTRLTVT.

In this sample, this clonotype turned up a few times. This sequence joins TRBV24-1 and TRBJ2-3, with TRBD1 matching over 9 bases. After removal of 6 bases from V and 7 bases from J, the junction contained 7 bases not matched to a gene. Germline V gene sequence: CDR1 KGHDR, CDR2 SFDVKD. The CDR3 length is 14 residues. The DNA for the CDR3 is TGTGCCACCAGTCCCGGGACAGGGCCCAATACGCAGTATTTT. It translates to CATSPGTGPNTQYF.

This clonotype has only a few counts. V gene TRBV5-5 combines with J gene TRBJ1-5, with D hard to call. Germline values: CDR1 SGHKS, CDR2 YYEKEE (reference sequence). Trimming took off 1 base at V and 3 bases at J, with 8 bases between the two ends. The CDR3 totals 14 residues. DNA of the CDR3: TGTGCCAGCAGCTTGCAGGCTAACAATCAGCCCCAGCATTTT. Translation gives CASSLQANNQPQHF. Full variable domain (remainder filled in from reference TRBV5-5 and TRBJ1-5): DAGVTQSPTHLIKTRGQQVTLRCSPISGHKSVSWYQQVLGQGPQFIFQYYEKEERGRGNFPDRFSARQFPNYSSELNVNALLLGDSALYLCASSLQANNQPQHFGDGTRLSIL.

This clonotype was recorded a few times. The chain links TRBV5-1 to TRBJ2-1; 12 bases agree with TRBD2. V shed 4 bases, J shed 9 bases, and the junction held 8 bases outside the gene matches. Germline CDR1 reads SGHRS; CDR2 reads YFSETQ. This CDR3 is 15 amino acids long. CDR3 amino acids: CASSASSGRAGEQFF. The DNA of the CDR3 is TGCGCCAGCAGCGCATCTAGCGGGAGGGCCGGTGAGCAGTTCTTC.

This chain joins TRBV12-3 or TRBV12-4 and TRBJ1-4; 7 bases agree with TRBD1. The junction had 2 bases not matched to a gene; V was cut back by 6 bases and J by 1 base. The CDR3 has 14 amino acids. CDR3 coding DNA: TGTGCCAGCAGCCGACAGGGAACTAATGAAAAACTGTTTTTT. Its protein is CASSRQGTNEKLFF.

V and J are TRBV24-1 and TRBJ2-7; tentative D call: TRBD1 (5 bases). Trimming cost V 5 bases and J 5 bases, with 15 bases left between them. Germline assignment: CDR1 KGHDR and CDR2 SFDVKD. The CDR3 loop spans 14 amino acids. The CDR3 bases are TGTGCCACCAGTGCCTCGACAGTGTTCGACGAGCAGTACTTC. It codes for CATSASTVFDEQYF.

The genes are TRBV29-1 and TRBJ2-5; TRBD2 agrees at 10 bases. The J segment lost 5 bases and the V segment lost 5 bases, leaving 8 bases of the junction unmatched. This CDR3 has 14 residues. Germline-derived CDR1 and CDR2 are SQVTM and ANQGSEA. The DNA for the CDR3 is TGCAGCGTTCGCCTAGCGGGAGTACAGGAGACCCAGTACTTC. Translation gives CSVRLAGVQETQYF.

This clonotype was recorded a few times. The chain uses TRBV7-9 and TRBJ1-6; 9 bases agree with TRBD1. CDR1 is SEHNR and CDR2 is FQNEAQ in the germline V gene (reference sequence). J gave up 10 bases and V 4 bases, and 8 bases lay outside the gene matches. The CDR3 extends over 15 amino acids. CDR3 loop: CASSSWDRVDSPLHF. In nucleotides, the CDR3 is TGTGCCAGCAGCTCTTGGGACAGGGTTGACTCACCCCTCCACTTT.

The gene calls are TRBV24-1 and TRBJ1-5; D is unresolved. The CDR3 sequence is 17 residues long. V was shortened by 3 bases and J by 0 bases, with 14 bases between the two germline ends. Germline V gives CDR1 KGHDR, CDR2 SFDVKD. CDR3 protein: CATSDARQLPSNQPQHF. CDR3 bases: TGTGCCACCAGTGATGCGAGGCAGCTTCCTAGCAATCAGCCCCAGCATTTT.

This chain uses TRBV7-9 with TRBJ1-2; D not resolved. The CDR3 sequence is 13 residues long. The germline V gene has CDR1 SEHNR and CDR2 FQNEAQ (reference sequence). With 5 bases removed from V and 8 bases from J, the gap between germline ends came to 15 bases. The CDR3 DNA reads TGTGCCAGCAGCCTTTGGCGGGGAGAAGGCTACACCTTC. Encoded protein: CASSLWRGEGYTF. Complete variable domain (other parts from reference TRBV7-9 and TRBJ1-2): DTGVSQNPRHKITKRGQNVTFRCDPISEHNRLYWYRQTLGQGPEFLTYFQNEAQLEKSRLLSDRFSAERPKGSFSTLEIQRTEQGDSAMYLCASSLWRGEGYTFGSGTRLTVV.

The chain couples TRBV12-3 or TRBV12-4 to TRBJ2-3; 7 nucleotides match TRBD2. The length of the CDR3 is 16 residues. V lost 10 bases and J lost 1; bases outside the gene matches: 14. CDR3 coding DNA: TGTGCCACAGAAGTAGGGAGAACTAGCGGCACAGATACGCAGTATTTT. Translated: CATEVGRTSGTDTQYF.

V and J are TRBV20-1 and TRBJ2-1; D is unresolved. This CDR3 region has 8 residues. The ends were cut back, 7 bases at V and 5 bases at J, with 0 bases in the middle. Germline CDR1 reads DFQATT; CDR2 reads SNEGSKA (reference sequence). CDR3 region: CSDNEQFF. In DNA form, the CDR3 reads TGCAGTGACAATGAGCAGTTCTTC.

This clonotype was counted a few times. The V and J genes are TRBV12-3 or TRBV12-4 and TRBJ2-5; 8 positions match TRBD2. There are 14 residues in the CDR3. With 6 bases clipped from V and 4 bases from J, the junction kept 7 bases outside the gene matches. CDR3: CASRHGGAGETQYF. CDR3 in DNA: TGTGCCAGCAGGCACGGGGGGGCGGGAGAGACCCAGTACTTC.

The CDR3 DNA follows: TGTGCCATCGCATCTAGACTAGCGGTCACAGATACGCAGTATTTT. It encodes CAIASRLAVTDTQYF. This chain joins TRBV10-3 and TRBJ2-3, with 9 bases fitting TRBD2. CDR1 ENHRY and CDR2 SYGVKD come from the germline V gene. This CDR3 comprises 15 residues. The trim removed 8 bases at V and 2 bases at J, leaving 8 bases unmatched.

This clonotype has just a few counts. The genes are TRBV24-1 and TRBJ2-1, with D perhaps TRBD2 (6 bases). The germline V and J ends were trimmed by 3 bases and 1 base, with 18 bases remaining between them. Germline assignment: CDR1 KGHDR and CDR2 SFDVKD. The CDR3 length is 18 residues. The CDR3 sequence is CATSDRRGTARSYNEQFF. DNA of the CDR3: TGTGCCACCAGTGATAGGCGGGGAACAGCTAGATCCTACAATGAGCAGTTCTTC.

In DNA, the CDR3 is TGTGCCAGCAGCTTTACAGGGAACGACTATGGCTACACCTTC. Translation gives CASSFTGNDYGYTF. This chain joins TRBV7-3 and TRBJ1-2, with a weak D call TRBD1 (6 bases). There are 14 residues in the CDR3. Germline V gene sequence: CDR1 SGHTA, CDR2 FQGTGA. Trimming cost V 3 bases and J 3 bases, with 11 bases left between them.